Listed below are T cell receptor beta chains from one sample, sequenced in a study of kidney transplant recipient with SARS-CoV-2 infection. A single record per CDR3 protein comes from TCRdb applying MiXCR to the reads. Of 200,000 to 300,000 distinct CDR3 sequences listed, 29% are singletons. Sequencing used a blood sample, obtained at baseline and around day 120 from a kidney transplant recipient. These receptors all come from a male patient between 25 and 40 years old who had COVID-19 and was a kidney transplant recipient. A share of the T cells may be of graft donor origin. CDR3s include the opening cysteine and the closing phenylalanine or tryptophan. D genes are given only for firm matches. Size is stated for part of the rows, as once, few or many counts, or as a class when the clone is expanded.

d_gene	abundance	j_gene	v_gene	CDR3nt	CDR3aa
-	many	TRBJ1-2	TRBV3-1	TGTGCCAGCAGCGGACGTATCACCCTTCGAAAGACCTATGGCTACACCTTC	CASSGRITLRKTYGYTF
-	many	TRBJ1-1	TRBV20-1	TGCAGTGCTAGAGCACAGCCGAACACTGAAGCTTTCTTT	CSARAQPNTEAFF
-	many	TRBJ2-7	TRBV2	TGTGCCAGCAGTGCCGCCGTAGGGGGGCCTGAGCAGTACTTC	CASSAAVGGPEQYF
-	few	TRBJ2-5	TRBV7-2	TGTGCCGGGAGAGGGGACCACCAAGAGACCCAGTACTTC	CAGRGDHQETQYF
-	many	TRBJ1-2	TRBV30	TGTGCCTGGGGCGGGACACACTATGGCTACACCTTC	CAWGGTHYGYTF
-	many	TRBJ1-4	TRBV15	TGTGCCACCAGCCCTGGGCAGGTTGGAGAAAAACTGTTTTTT	CATSPGQVGEKLFF
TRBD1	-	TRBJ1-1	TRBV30	TGTGCCTGGGGGACAGGACGGACCACTGAAGCTTTCTTT	CAWGTGRTTEAFF
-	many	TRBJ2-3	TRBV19	TGTGCCAGTAGTGTGGGCCAGGGGCACACAGATACGCAGTATTTT	CASSVGQGHTDTQYF
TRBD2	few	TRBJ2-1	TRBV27	TGTGCCAGCAGTTTGTCGACTAGCGGTGAGCAGTTCTTC	CASSLSTSGEQFF
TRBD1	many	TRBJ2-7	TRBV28	TGTGCCAGCAGTTTAGCCGACAGGGCTAGCTCCTACGAGCAGTACTTC	CASSLADRASSYEQYF
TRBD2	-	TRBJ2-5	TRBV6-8	TGTGCCAGCAGGGGGCTAGCGGGAGTTCTCAAGACCCAGTACTTC	CASRGLAGVLKTQYF
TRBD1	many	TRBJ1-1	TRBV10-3	TGTGCCATCAGGGACGGGACAGGGGGTGACACTGAAGCTTTCTTT	CAIRDGTGGDTEAFF
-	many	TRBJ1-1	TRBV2	TGTGCCAGGAGCAGGGGGAACACTGAAGCTTTCTTT	CARSRGNTEAFF
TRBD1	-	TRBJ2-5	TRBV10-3	TGTGCCATCGTCCCGGACAGGGTAATTGAGACCCAGTACTTC	CAIVPDRVIETQYF
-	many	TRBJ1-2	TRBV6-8	TGTGCCAGCAGTTTGAGCATACGCTCTAGAAAGACCTATGGCTACACCTTC	CASSLSIRSRKTYGYTF
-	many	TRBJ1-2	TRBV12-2	TGTGCAAGTCGCGTTAATCAGACTCCACGAAAGACCTATGGCTACACCTTC	CASRVNQTPRKTYGYTF
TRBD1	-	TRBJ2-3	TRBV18	TGTGCCAGCTCACCCCCCGACAGGGATAGCACAGATACGCAGTATTTT	CASSPPDRDSTDTQYF
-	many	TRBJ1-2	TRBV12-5	TGTGCTAGTGGTCGTTACGCTTTGCAGGGAAAGACCTATGGCTACACCTTC	CASGRYALQGKTYGYTF
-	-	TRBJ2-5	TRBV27	TGTGCCAGCAGTTATGGACAACGGGAGACCCAGTACTTC	CASSYGQRETQYF
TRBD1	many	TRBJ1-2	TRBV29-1	TGCAGCGTTGAAACGGGACAGGGACACTATGGCTACACCTTC	CSVETGQGHYGYTF
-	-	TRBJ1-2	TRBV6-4	TGTGCCAGCAGTTTAGTCTGCTCACACGGAAAGACCTATGGCTACACCTTC	CASSLVCSHGKTYGYTF
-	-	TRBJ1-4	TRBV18	TGTGCCGGCCCACTGGACAGCGGCGGTGAAAAACTGTTTTTT	CAGPLDSGGEKLFF
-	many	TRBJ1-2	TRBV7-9	TGTGCCAGCAGTCCACAGGGCTCAATCTATGGCTACACCTTC	CASSPQGSIYGYTF
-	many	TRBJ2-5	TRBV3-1	TGTGCCAGCAGCATAAAAGTTCCCATTTCTTTCTCTGAGACCCAGTACTTC	CASSIKVPISFSETQYF
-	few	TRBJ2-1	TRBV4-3	TGCGCCAGCAGCCAAGATAGGGTCCCCTACAATGAGCAGTTCTTC	CASSQDRVPYNEQFF
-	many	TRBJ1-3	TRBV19	TGTGCCAGTAGAGGGTTCTATAATTCTGGAAACACCATATATTTT	CASRGFYNSGNTIYF
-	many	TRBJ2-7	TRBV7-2	TGTGCCAGCAGCTCACCGGGTAACTACGAGCAGTACTTC	CASSSPGNYEQYF
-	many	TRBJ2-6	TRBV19	TGTGCCAGTAGTATCCGGGACCTCTCTGGGGCCAACGTCCTGACTTTC	CASSIRDLSGANVLTF
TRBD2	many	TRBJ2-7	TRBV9	TGTGCCAGCAGCCCAGGACTAGCGGTTTCCTACGAGCAGTACTTC	CASSPGLAVSYEQYF
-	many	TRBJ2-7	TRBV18	TGTGCCAGCTCTGCCCTCGGAGACCCCTACGAGCAGTACTTC	CASSALGDPYEQYF
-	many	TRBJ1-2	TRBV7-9	TGTGCCAGCAGCTGTAATAGATACCATGGAAAGACCTATGGCTACACCTTC	CASSCNRYHGKTYGYTF
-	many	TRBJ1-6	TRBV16	TGTGCCAGCAGCCAATCCAGGGCCGGTAATTCACCCCTCCACTTT	CASSQSRAGNSPLHF
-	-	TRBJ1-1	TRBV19	TGTGCCAGTAGTATAGCCGTCATCGGGTTGGGTGAAGCTTTCTTT	CASSIAVIGLGEAFF
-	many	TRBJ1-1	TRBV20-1	TGCAGTGCTAGAAAGGGAGACACTGAAGCTTTCTTT	CSARKGDTEAFF
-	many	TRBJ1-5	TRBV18	TGTGCCAGCTCACCGTACTCAAGATCGGGAGTAAATCAGCCCCAGCATTTT	CASSPYSRSGVNQPQHF
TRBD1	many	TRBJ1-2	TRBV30	TGTGCCTGGATCCCGACAGGGGAGGGATATGGCTACACCTTC	CAWIPTGEGYGYTF
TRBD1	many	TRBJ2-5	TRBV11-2	TGTGCCAGCAGCTTAGTTGGGGCCAGGGGGGAGACCCAGTACTTC	CASSLVGARGETQYF
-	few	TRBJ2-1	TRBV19	TGTGCCAGTAGTCCGGAGCCGGGTTCCTCCTACAATGAGCAGTTCTTC	CASSPEPGSSYNEQFF
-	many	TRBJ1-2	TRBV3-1	TGTGCCAGCAGCAGTTGTCTCACCCTTCGAAAGACCTATGGCTACACCTTC	CASSSCLTLRKTYGYTF
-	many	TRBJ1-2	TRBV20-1	TGCAGTGCTGACCCAGAGCTGTTTCGAAAGACCTATGGCTACACCTTC	CSADPELFRKTYGYTF